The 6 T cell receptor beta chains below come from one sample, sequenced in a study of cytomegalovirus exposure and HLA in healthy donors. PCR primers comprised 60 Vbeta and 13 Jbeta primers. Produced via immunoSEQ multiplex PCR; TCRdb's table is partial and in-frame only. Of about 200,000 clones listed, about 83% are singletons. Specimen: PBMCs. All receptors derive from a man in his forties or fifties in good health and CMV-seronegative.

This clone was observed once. In DNA form, the CDR3 reads TGTGCCAGCAGCTTGGAGGGCCGGGCTAATGAAAAACTGTTTTTT. Translated, it gives CASSLEGRANEKLFF. This rearrangement joins TRBV7-6 to TRBJ1-4; D gene unclear. Deletions cut 3 bases from V and 3 bases from J, with 11 bases between. Per germline, CDR1 SGHVS and CDR2 FNYEAQ. The CDR3 has 15 residues. Full variable domain (outside the CDR3, taken from reference TRBV7-6 and TRBJ1-4): GAGVSQSPRYKVTKRGQDVALRCDPISGHVSLYWYRQALGQGPEFLTYFNYEAQQDKSGLPNDRFSAERPEGSISTLTIQRTEQRDSAMYRCASSLEGRANEKLFFGSGTQLSVL.

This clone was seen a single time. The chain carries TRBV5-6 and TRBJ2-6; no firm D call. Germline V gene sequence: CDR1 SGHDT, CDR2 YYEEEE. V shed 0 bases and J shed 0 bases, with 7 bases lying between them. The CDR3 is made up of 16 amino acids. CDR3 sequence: CASSLVVSSGANVLTF. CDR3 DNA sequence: TGTGCCAGCAGCTTGGTGGTGAGCTCTGGGGCCAACGTCCTGACTTTC. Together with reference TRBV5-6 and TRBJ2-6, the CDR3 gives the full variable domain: DAGVTQSPTHLIKTRGQQVTLRCSPKSGHDTVSWYQQALGQGPQFIFQYYEEEERQRGNFPDRFSGHQFPNYSSELNVNALLLGDSALYLCASSLVVSSGANVLTFGAGSRLTVL.

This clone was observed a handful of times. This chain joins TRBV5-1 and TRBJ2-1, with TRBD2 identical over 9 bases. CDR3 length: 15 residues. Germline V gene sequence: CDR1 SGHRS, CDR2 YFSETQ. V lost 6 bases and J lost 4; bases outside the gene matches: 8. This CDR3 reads CASTFGTSRYNEQFF. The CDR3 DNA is TGCGCCAGCACCTTCGGGACTAGCAGATACAATGAGCAGTTCTTC.

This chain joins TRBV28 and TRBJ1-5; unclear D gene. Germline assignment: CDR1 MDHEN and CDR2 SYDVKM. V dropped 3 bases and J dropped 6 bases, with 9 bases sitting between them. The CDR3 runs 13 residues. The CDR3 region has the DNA TGTGCCAGCAGTTTCGGCGGGGTTCAGCCCCAGCATTTT. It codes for CASSFGGVQPQHF.

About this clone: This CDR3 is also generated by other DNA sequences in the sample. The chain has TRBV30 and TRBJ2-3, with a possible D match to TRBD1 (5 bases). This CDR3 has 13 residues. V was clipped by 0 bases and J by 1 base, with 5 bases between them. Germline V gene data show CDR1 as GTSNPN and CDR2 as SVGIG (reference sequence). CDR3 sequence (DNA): TGTGCCTGGAGTGTAGGGGGCACAGATACGCAGTATTTT. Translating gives CAWSVGGTDTQYF.

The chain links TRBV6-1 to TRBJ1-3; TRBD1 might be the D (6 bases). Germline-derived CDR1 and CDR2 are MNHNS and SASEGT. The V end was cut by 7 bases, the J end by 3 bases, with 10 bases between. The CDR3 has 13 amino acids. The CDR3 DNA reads TGTGCCAGCACAGTCAGGGGTGGAAACACCATATATTTT. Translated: CASTVRGGNTIYF.